This record looks at one TCR beta chain sequence and its context. The record originates from a study of T cell changes during pregnancy in multiple sclerosis. The CDR3 runs to 18 residues. Trimming took 4 bases from V and 6 from J; bases not matched to a gene: 16. From germline, CDR1 is SGHVS and CDR2 FQNEAQ. The assay was immunoSEQ multiplex PCR, and TCRdb's table has in-frame clones only and misses some. The sample has about 70,000 clones; 85% to 95% are singletons. Specimen: peripheral blood, collected before pregnancy. V usage is TRBV7-8 and J usage is TRBJ2-2; 8 nucleotides line up with TRBD2. The clonotype comes from a female donor with multiple sclerosis, enrolled in a pregnancy study. The CDR3 reads CASSSGVVRLAIAGELFF. CDR3 nucleotides: TGTGCCAGCAGCTCCGGAGTTGTAAGACTAGCGATAGCCGGGGAGCTGTTTTTT.